In its sample, the clone carrying this TCR beta chain was seen many times. Its antigen is currently unknown. The CDR3 end falls 3 residues outside the read, so it is completed with the germline J gene. The data belong to a study of T cell clonality in common variable immunodeficiency. CVID and control samples used equivalent genomic DNA input. This table comes from immunoSEQ multiplex PCR, and its TCRdb copy is limited to in-frame clones, with some not included. This repertoire holds 42,000 or so clones, and none appear only once. Study-wide findings and caveats: Compared with controls, CVID subjects had fewer shared TCRbeta clones. Fewer deletions and N-nucleotide insertions were reportedly seen in common variable immunodeficiency TCR beta sequences.

Caucasian heritage predominated among both patients and controls. The CDR3 is made up of 13 amino acids. Germline V gives CDR1 GTSNPN, CDR2 SVGIG (reference sequence). V gave up 3 bases and J gave up 4 bases, with 9 bases separating them. The clonotype originates from a person aged 18 to 75 in good health. Sequenced sample: peripheral blood mononuclear cells. V gene TRBV30 combines with J gene TRBJ2-2; D is unclear. The CDR3 DNA, read in part, is TGTGCCTGGAGACCAGCGCTCACCGGGGAG. Its protein is CAWRPALTGE. The whole CDR3 sequence reads CAWRPALTGELFF. The entire variable domain, with the rest obtained from reference TRBV30 and TRBJ2-2, is as follows: SQTIHQWPATLVQPVGSPLSLECTVEGTSNPNLYWYRQAAGRGLQLLFYSVGIGQISSEVPQNLSASRPQDRQFILSSKKLLLSDSGFYLCAWRPALTGELFFGEGSRLTVL.